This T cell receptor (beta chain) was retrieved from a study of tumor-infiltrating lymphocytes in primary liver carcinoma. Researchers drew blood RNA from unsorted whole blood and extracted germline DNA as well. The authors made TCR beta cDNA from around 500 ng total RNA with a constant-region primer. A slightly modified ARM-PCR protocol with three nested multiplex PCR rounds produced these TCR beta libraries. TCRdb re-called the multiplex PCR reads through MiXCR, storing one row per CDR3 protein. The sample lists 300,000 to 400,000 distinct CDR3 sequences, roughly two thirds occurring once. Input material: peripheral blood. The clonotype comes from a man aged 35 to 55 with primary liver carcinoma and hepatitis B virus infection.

The CDR3 DNA reads TGCGCCAGCAGCTCCACTAGCGAAGGCGGCGGTGAGCAGTTCTTC. Protein product: CASSSTSEGGGEQFF. V gene TRBV5-1 combines with J gene TRBJ2-1; 7 nucleotides align to TRBD2. Germline CDR1 is SGHRS and CDR2 is YFSETQ. The CDR3 sequence is 15 residues long. V lost 3 bases and J lost 9; bases outside the gene matches: 12.